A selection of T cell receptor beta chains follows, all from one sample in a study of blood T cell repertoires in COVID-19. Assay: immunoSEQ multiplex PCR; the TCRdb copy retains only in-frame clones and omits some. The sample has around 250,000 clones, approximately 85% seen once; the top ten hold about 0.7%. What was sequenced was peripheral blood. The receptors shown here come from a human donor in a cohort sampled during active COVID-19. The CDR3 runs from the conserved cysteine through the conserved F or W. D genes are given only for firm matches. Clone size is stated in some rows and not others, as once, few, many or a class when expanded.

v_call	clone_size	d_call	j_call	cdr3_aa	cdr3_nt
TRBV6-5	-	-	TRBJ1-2	CASSYGETFNLLGYTF	TGTGCCAGCAGTTACGGCGAGACTTTCAACCTTCTCGGCTACACCTTC
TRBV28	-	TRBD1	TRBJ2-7	CASSFRDSAYEQYF	TGTGCCAGCAGTTTCCGGGACAGTGCCTACGAGCAGTACTTC
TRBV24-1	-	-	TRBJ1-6	CATSDSSTGYNSPLHF	TGTGCCACCAGTGATTCGTCGACAGGCTATAATTCACCCCTCCACTTT
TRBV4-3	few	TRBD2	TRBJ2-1	CASSQVLAGGREQFF	TGCGCCAGCAGCCAAGTACTAGCGGGAGGCAGGGAGCAGTTCTTC
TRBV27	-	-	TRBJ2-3	CASSWREADTQYF	TGTGCCAGCAGTTGGAGGGAGGCAGATACGCAGTATTTT
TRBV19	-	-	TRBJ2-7	CASSIAGEGYEQYF	TGTGCCAGTAGTATAGCAGGGGAGGGCTACGAGCAGTACTTC
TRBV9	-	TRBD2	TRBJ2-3	CASSVLAGASTDTQYF	TGTGCCAGCAGCGTATTAGCGGGGGCCTCCACAGATACGCAGTATTTT
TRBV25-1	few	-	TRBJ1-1	CASSGPGDTEAFF	TGTGCCAGCAGTGGTCCCGGGGACACTGAAGCTTTCTTT
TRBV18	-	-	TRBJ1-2	CASSGGGIYGYTF	TGTGCCAGCTCGGGAGGAGGGATCTATGGCTACACCTTC
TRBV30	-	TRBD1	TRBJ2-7	CAWIRDSAYEQYF	TGTGCCTGGATAAGGGACAGTGCCTACGAGCAGTACTTC
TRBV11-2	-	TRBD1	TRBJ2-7	CASSSWQGDPYEQYF	TGTGCCAGCAGCTCCTGGCAGGGGGACCCCTACGAGCAGTACTTC
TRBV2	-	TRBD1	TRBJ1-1	CASRYRGMNTEAFF	TGTGCCAGCAGATACAGGGGTATGAACACTGAAGCTTTCTTT
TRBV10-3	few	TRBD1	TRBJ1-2	CAISETQGARNGYTF	TGTGCCATCAGTGAGACACAGGGGGCACGTAATGGCTACACCTTC